Listed below are T cell receptor beta chains from one sample, sequenced in a study of blood T cells in healthy people across ages. Using its own MiXCR run on the 5' RACE reads, TCRdb lists one record per CDR3 protein. The repertoire holds 550,000 to 800,000 distinct CDR3 sequences, with 20% to 25% as singletons. The sample was blood. The receptors were gathered from a man between 65 and 85 years old in good health. CDR3s include the opening cysteine and the closing phenylalanine or tryptophan. Each record gives: D gene, clone size, J gene, CDR3 length, V gene, CDR3 DNA, CDR3 protein. D genes are given only for firm matches. Not all rows give a size; the values are once, few, many and, for expanded clones, a class.

d_call: -; clone_size: -; j_call: TRBJ1-1; cdr3_length: 15; v_call: TRBV12-3/TRBV12-4; cdr3_nt: TGTGCCAGCAGTTTAGGTCGGATAAAGGACACTGAAGCTTTCTTT; cdr3_aa: CASSLGRIKDTEAFF
d_call: -; clone_size: -; j_call: TRBJ2-3; cdr3_length: 12; v_call: TRBV10-3; cdr3_nt: TGTGCCATCAGCGACGGAGCTGGTACGCAGTATTTT; cdr3_aa: CAISDGAGTQYF
d_call: TRBD2; clone_size: few; j_call: TRBJ2-3; cdr3_length: 16; v_call: TRBV12-3/TRBV12-4; cdr3_nt: TGTGCCAGCAGTTTAAGGGGCGGGAGGGGCACAGATACGCAGTATTTT; cdr3_aa: CASSLRGGRGTDTQYF
d_call: TRBD2; clone_size: few; j_call: TRBJ2-4; cdr3_length: 18; v_call: TRBV20-1; cdr3_nt: TGCAGTGCTTTCTCAACTAGCGGGGTGGGGATCGCCAAAAACATTCAGTACTTC; cdr3_aa: CSAFSTSGVGIAKNIQYF
d_call: TRBD1; clone_size: few; j_call: TRBJ2-7; cdr3_length: 15; v_call: TRBV10-3; cdr3_nt: TGTGCCATCAGGGGTGGACAGGGACTCTCCTACGAGCAGTACTTC; cdr3_aa: CAIRGGQGLSYEQYF
d_call: TRBD2; clone_size: -; j_call: TRBJ2-1; cdr3_length: 15; v_call: TRBV14; cdr3_nt: TGTGCCAGCAGCCAAGAACTAGCGGTATACAATGAGCAGTTCTTC; cdr3_aa: CASSQELAVYNEQFF
d_call: TRBD1; clone_size: few; j_call: TRBJ2-2; cdr3_length: 17; v_call: TRBV7-9; cdr3_nt: TGTGCCAGCAGCTTATACGCAGGGGGCTGGGACACCGGGGAGCTGTTTTTT; cdr3_aa: CASSLYAGGWDTGELFF
d_call: -; clone_size: -; j_call: TRBJ2-3; cdr3_length: 14; v_call: TRBV10-3; cdr3_nt: TGTGCCATCAGTGAGTCCGGGGTAACAGATACGCAGTATTTT; cdr3_aa: CAISESGVTDTQYF
d_call: -; clone_size: many; j_call: TRBJ2-7; cdr3_length: 15; v_call: TRBV20-1; cdr3_nt: TGCAGTGCTAGATCCGGTGTGGGGGAGCGTTACGAGCAGTACTTC; cdr3_aa: CSARSGVGERYEQYF
d_call: -; clone_size: -; j_call: TRBJ2-4; cdr3_length: 15; v_call: TRBV7-9; cdr3_nt: TGTGCCAGCAGCTTAGGAGGGTCGGCCAAAAACATTCAGTACTTC; cdr3_aa: CASSLGGSAKNIQYF
d_call: -; clone_size: few; j_call: TRBJ2-1; cdr3_length: 12; v_call: TRBV29-1; cdr3_nt: TGCAGCGTTGTACCCTCAGAGGGAACACCCTCCTTC; cdr3_aa: CSVVPSEGTPSF
d_call: TRBD1; clone_size: -; j_call: TRBJ2-4; cdr3_length: 17; v_call: TRBV24-1; cdr3_nt: TGTGCCACCAGTGACCCAGGGGGCAAGTTAGCCAAAAACATTCAGTACTTC; cdr3_aa: CATSDPGGKLAKNIQYF
d_call: -; clone_size: few; j_call: TRBJ2-1; cdr3_length: 14; v_call: TRBV20-1; cdr3_nt: TGCAGTGCTGAGATAGCGGACTCCTACAATGAGCAGTTCTTC; cdr3_aa: CSAEIADSYNEQFF
d_call: -; clone_size: few; j_call: TRBJ2-1; cdr3_length: 13; v_call: TRBV12-3/TRBV12-4; cdr3_nt: TGTGCCAGCAGCCTTAGCAGGGGAAATGAGCAGTTCTTC; cdr3_aa: CASSLSRGNEQFF
d_call: TRBD2; clone_size: -; j_call: TRBJ2-5; cdr3_length: 15; v_call: TRBV6-2/TRBV6-3; cdr3_nt: TGTGCCAGCAGTTACGATAGCGGGTACCAAGAGACCCAGTACTTC; cdr3_aa: CASSYDSGYQETQYF
d_call: TRBD1; clone_size: -; j_call: TRBJ2-5; cdr3_length: 13; v_call: TRBV5-1; cdr3_nt: TGCGCCAGCAGACAACAGGGGTTTGAGACCCAGTACTTC; cdr3_aa: CASRQQGFETQYF
d_call: -; clone_size: -; j_call: TRBJ2-7; cdr3_length: 15; v_call: TRBV5-1; cdr3_nt: TGCGCCAGCAGCCCTATAGCGGTTGCCTCCTACGAGCAGTACTTC; cdr3_aa: CASSPIAVASYEQYF
d_call: -; clone_size: few; j_call: TRBJ1-2; cdr3_length: 15; v_call: TRBV6-2/TRBV6-3; cdr3_nt: TGTGCCAGCAGTTACAGGACAGTAGCTAACCATGGCTACACCTTC; cdr3_aa: CASSYRTVANHGYTF
d_call: -; clone_size: many; j_call: TRBJ2-7; cdr3_length: 11; v_call: TRBV25-1; cdr3_nt: TGTGCCAGCACCGAAAGGGACGAGCAGTACTTC; cdr3_aa: CASTERDEQYF
d_call: -; clone_size: -; j_call: TRBJ2-7; cdr3_length: 12; v_call: TRBV10-3; cdr3_nt: TGTGCCATCAGTGCCACAGCCTACGAGCAGTACTTC; cdr3_aa: CAISATAYEQYF
d_call: TRBD1; clone_size: -; j_call: TRBJ1-3; cdr3_length: 17; v_call: TRBV3-1; cdr3_nt: TGTGCCAGCAGCCAAATCCCCGGGACAGGGGGAAGAAACACCATATATTTT; cdr3_aa: CASSQIPGTGGRNTIYF
d_call: -; clone_size: many; j_call: TRBJ2-3; cdr3_length: 13; v_call: TRBV7-2; cdr3_nt: TGTGCCAGCAGCTTGCGGGTGGCAGATACGCAGTATTTT; cdr3_aa: CASSLRVADTQYF